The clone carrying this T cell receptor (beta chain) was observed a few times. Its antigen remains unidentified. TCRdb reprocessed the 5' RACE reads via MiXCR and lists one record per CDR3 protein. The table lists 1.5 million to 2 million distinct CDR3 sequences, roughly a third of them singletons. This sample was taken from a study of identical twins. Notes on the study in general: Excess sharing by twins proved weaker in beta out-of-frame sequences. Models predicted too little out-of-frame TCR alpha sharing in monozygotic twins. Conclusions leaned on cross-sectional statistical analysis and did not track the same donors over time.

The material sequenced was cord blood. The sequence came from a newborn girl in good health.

CDR3 protein: CASSHRGLAGDTGELFF. The CDR3 region has the DNA TGTGCCAGCAGCCACAGGGGACTAGCGGGAGACACCGGGGAGCTGTTTTTT. The chain recombines TRBV3-1 with TRBJ2-2, with 14 bases that match TRBD2. Germline assignment: CDR1 LGHDT and CDR2 YNNKEL (reference sequence). This CDR3 contains 17 residues. V was clipped by 3 bases and J by 3 bases; unmatched bases: 3.